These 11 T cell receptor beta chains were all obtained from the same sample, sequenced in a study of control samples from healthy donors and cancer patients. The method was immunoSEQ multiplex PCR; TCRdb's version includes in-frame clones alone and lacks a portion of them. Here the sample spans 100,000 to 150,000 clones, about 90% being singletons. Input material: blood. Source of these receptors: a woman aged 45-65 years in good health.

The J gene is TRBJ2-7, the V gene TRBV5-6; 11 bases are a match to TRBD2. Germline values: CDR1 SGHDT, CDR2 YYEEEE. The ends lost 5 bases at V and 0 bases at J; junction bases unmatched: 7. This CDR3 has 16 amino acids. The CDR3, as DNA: TGTGCCAGCAGACCGGGACTAGCGGATATCTCCTACGAGCAGTACTTC. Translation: CASRPGLADISYEQYF.

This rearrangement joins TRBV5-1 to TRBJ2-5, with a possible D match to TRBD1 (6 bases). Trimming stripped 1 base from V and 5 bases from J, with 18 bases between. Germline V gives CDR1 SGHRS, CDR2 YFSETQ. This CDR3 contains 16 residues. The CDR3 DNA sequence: TGCGCCAGCAGCTTGTCAGGGGCGTCGATCGTGGAGACCCAGTACTTC. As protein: CASSLSGASIVETQYF.

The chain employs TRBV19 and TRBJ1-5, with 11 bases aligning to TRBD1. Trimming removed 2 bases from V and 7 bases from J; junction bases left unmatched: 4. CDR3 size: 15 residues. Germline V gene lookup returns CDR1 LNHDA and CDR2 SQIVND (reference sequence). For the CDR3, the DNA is TGTGCCAGTAGTATAATGGGACAGGGGGGGCAGCCCCAGCATTTT. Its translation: CASSIMGQGGQPQHF.

This CDR3 reads CATTLSGQANYGYTF. CDR3 coding DNA: TGTGCCACCACCCTATCGGGACAGGCCAACTATGGCTACACCTTC. The rearrangement links TRBV15 to TRBJ1-2; 8 positions agree with TRBD1. CDR1 is LNHNV and CDR2 is YYDKDF in the germline V gene (reference sequence). The CDR3 spans 15 residues. V gave up 7 bases and J gave up 2 bases; unmatched junction bases: 9.

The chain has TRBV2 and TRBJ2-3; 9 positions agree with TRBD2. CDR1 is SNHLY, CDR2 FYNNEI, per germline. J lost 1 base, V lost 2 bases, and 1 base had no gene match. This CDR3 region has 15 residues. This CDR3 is CASSETSGRTDTQYF. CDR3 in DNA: TGTGCCAGCAGTGAAACTAGCGGGCGCACAGATACGCAGTATTTT.

The CDR3 loop reads CATSDLGPGSTIMTQYF. The CDR3 DNA follows: TGTGCCACCAGTGATTTGGGACCCGGGAGTACCATCATGACCCAGTACTTC. V is TRBV24-1 and J is TRBJ2-5, with D possibly matching TRBD2 (6 bases). CDR3 size: 17 residues. Trimming pared 0 bases from V and 7 bases from J, leaving 20 bases between. CDR1 and CDR2 (germline): KGHDR, SFDVKD.

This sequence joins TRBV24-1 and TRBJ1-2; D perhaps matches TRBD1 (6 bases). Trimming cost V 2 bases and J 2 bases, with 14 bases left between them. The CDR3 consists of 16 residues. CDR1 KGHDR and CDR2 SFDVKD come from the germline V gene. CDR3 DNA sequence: TGTGCCACCAGTGATTCGGACAGCCGAGCCAACTATGGCTACACCTTC. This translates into CATSDSDSRANYGYTF.

The CDR3 here is CASRSTGNTEAFF. The DNA of the CDR3 is TGTGCCAGCAGATCCACAGGGAACACTGAAGCTTTCTTT. The chain combines TRBV6-4 with TRBJ1-1; D is perhaps TRBD1 (5 bases). In germline, CDR1 is MRHNA, CDR2 SNTAGT. CDR3 length: 13 amino acids. With 6 bases removed from V and 1 base from J, the gap between germline ends came to 9 bases.

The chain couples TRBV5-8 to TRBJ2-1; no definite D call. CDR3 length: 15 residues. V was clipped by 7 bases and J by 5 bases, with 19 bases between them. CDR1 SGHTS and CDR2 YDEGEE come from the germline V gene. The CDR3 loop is CASSRPRALHNEQFF. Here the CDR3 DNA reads TGTGCCAGCTCCCGCCCCCGGGCTCTGCACAATGAGCAGTTCTTC.

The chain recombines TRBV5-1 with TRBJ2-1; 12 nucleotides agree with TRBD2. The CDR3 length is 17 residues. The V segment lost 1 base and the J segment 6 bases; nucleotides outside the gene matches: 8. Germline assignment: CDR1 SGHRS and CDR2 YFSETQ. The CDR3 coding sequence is TGCGCCAGCAGCTTGACCCTACTAGCGGGGGGAGTCAATGAGCAGTTCTTC. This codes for CASSLTLLAGGVNEQFF.

As DNA, the CDR3 is TGTGCCAGCAGCGCGGGACTAGCGGGGGGGGTCCAAGAGACCCAGTACTTC. This sequence encodes CASSAGLAGGVQETQYF. V gene TRBV9 combines with J gene TRBJ2-5; TRBD2 matches at 16 bases. From germline, CDR1 is SGDLS and CDR2 YYNGEE. The CDR3 covers 17 residues. With 3 bases clipped from V and 1 base from J, the junction kept 3 bases outside the gene matches.